Listed here are 17 T cell receptor beta chains from one sample, sequenced in a study of post-analysis software for immune sequencing data. Study observations and caveats: TRBV segments more frequent in patients than in controls numbered five and included TRBV5-6, TRBV5-1 and TRBV20-1.

Their antigens are not known. Prepared libraries of TCR beta cDNA carried unique molecular identifiers. From the PCR reads, TCRdb called clonotypes with MiXCR, one entry per CDR3 protein. Of hundreds of thousands of distinct CDR3 sequences listed, 35% to 40% are singletons. The sequenced sample was blood. Receptors were obtained from a girl aged 10-17 years with multiple sclerosis.

This clonotype appeared many times. V gene TRBV6-5 combines with J gene TRBJ1-4, with 8 bases fitting TRBD1. This CDR3 region has 16 residues. Germline V CDR1 and CDR2: MNHEY, SVGAGI. V dropped 2 bases and J dropped 8; count of bases not matched to a gene: 10. CDR3 in amino acids: CASSYHRDRFREKLFF. The CDR3 nucleotides are TGTGCCAGCAGTTACCATCGGGACAGGTTCCGCGAAAAACTGTTTTTT.

A remark on this clonotype: One end of the junction fails to match germline, which may point to a read error. The J gene is TRBJ1-2, the V gene TRBV29-1; D ambiguous. This CDR3 has 13 amino acids. The V gene's germline CDR1 is SQVTM and CDR2 ANQGSEA. The CDR3 coding sequence is TGCAGCGTTGGCAACGGTTATAACTGTGGCTACACCTTC. Translating gives CSVGNGYNCGYTF.

The chain couples TRBV10-3 to TRBJ2-7; D not certain. Germline-derived CDR1 and CDR2 are ENHRY and SYGVKD. Trimming left V 0 bases short and J 4 bases short, with 13 bases between. The CDR3 is made up of 15 amino acids. The CDR3 nucleotides are TGTGCCATCAGTGAGTCAGCCGGGTTGGGATACGAGCAGTACTTC. Protein sequence: CAISESAGLGYEQYF.

This clonotype has at least ten counts. This chain links TRBV6-5 with TRBJ2-4; D may be TRBD1 or TRBD2 (5 bases each). Trimming cost V 5 bases and J 4 bases, with 12 bases left between them. The germline CDR1 and CDR2 sequences are MNHEY and SVGAGI. CDR3 size: 14 residues. CDR3 in amino acids: CASSTGTGKNIQYF. In nucleotides, the CDR3 is TGTGCCAGCAGTACCGGGACGGGGAAAAACATTCAGTACTTC.

This clonotype was seen a handful of times. With a much larger clone just one base away, this may be a read error. V usage is TRBV20-1 and J usage is TRBJ2-5, with a tentative D call TRBD2 (6 bases). The CDR3 covers 15 residues. Trimming removed 0 bases at V and 11 bases at J, with 22 bases between. Germline-derived CDR1 and CDR2 are DFQATT and SNEGSKA (reference sequence). The CDR3 loop is CSARDRVGSTNEQYF. Written as DNA, the CDR3 is TGCAGTGCTAGAGATCGAGTCGGGAGTACCAATGAGCAGTACTTC.

This clonotype was counted ten times or more. V is TRBV7-3 and J is TRBJ2-5; D might be TRBD2 (5 bases). Trimming shortened V by 3 bases and J by 5 bases, and 13 bases separated the two germline ends. CDR1 and CDR2 (germline): SGHTA, FQGTGA. The CDR3 has 14 amino acids. Written as DNA, the CDR3 is TGTGCCAGCAGCTTCGGACTGGTGGGGGAGACCCAGTACTTC. This codes for CASSFGLVGETQYF.

This clonotype was observed a handful of times. The junction does not match germline at one end; this may be a read error. V usage is TRBV6-1 and J usage is TRBJ1-5; weak D call: TRBD1 (6 bases). The CDR3 is 15 amino acids. Germline V gene sequence: CDR1 MNHNS, CDR2 SASEGT. CDR3 in amino acids: CASTLGGGIPQTQHF. The DNA for the CDR3 is TGTGCCAGCACTTTGGGAGGGGGTATTCCTCAGACCCAGCATTTT.

This clonotype appeared many times. The chain combines TRBV12-3 or TRBV12-4 with TRBJ2-4; 10 nucleotides match TRBD2. Trimming removed 6 bases from V and 6 bases from J; junction bases left unmatched: 11. The CDR3 spans 16 residues. The CDR3 DNA reads as TGTGCCAGCAGACAACGGGAGGGACTAGCGCCAAACATTCAGTACTTC. Amino acid sequence: CASRQREGLAPNIQYF.

As concerns this clonotype: Being one base from a much bigger clone, this may be a read error. The chain employs TRBV25-1 and TRBJ2-5, with D perhaps given as TRBD1 or TRBD2 (5 bases each). Germline lookup yields CDR1 MGHDK and CDR2 SYGVNS. This CDR3 is 15 amino acids long. Trimming left V 0 bases short and J 11 bases short, with 19 bases between. CDR3 nucleotides: TGTGCCAGCAGTGAATATAGGGACGGTCGGGATGAGCAGTACTTC. Its translation: CASSEYRDGRDEQYF.

This clonotype was observed many times. The chain is built from TRBV14 and TRBJ1-4, with a weak D call TRBD1 (6 bases). Germline V CDR1 and CDR2: SGHDN, FVKESK. Trimming took off 2 bases at V and 3 bases at J, with 10 bases between the two ends. This CDR3 has 15 residues. The CDR3 DNA sequence: TGTGCCAGCAGCCAATCGGGGGCACCTAATGAAAAACTGTTTTTT. Protein product: CASSQSGAPNEKLFF.

This clonotype was found a few times. The V gene is TRBV11-2, the J gene TRBJ1-3; 7 bases match TRBD1. CDR3 length equals 14 residues. With V trimmed by 5 bases and J by 3 bases, 4 bases remained unmatched. The V gene's germline CDR1 is SGHAT and CDR2 FQNNGV. CDR3 region: CASSKTGNGNTIYF. CDR3 in DNA: TGTGCCAGCAGCAAGACAGGGAATGGAAACACCATATATTTT. Full variable domain (missing parts from reference TRBV11-2 and TRBJ1-3): EAGVAQSPRYKIIEKRQSVAFWCNPISGHATLYWYQQILGQGPKLLIQFQNNGVVDDSQLPKDRFSAERLKGVDSTLKIQPAKLEDSAVYLCASSKTGNGNTIYFGEGSWLTVV.

This clonotype was seen a handful of times. The rearrangement links TRBV15 to TRBJ2-2; 14 nucleotides match TRBD2. V was pared by 8 bases and J by 6 bases, with 5 bases of the junction left unmatched. Germline-derived CDR1 and CDR2 are LNHNV and YYDKDF (reference sequence). The CDR3 is made up of 15 amino acids. The CDR3 nucleotides are TGTGCCACCCCGGGACTAGCGGGAGCCGCCGGGGAGCTGTTTTTT. Protein product: CATPGLAGAAGELFF.

V is TRBV5-1 and J is TRBJ1-1; possible D gene TRBD1, 5 bases. Germline V gene data show CDR1 as SGHRS and CDR2 as YFSETQ. Between the trimmed V and J ends, which lost 0 bases and 0 bases, there was a span of 15 bases. CDR3 length equals 17 residues. Here the CDR3 DNA reads TGCGCCAGCAGCTTGGGGGACGGGACGGCAATGAACACTGAAGCTTTCTTT. It encodes CASSLGDGTAMNTEAFF.

This clonotype appeared a few times. The rearrangement uses TRBV7-9 and TRBJ2-7, with 11 bases identical to TRBD2. The germline V gene encodes CDR1 SEHNR and CDR2 FQNEAQ (reference sequence). This CDR3 region has 16 residues. J was trimmed by 0 bases and V by 1 base; bases with no gene match: 2. The CDR3 protein is CASSLVTSGNSYEQYF. The DNA of the CDR3 is TGTGCCAGCAGCTTAGTGACTAGCGGGAACTCCTACGAGCAGTACTTC.

The chain couples TRBV25-1 to TRBJ2-2, with D possibly TRBD2 on 6 matching bases. Deletions cut 3 bases from V and 5 bases from J, with 16 bases between. Germline CDR1 MGHDK, CDR2 SYGVNS. This CDR3 region has 16 residues. CDR3 sequence: CASSDRTGDHTGELFF. Here the CDR3 DNA reads TGTGCCAGCAGTGATAGGACGGGAGATCATACCGGGGAGCTGTTTTTT.

Concerning this clonotype: This clone may be a read error of a much larger clone one base away. CDR3: CASSFAGGSSTDAQYF. CDR3 nucleotide sequence: TGTGCCAGCAGTTTTGCGGGAGGGTCTAGCACAGATGCGCAGTATTTT. V gene TRBV12-3 or TRBV12-4 combines with J gene TRBJ2-3, with 9 bases identical to TRBD2. The CDR3 has 16 amino acids.

This chain connects TRBV28 to TRBJ2-7; no definite D call. The last part of the DNA fits TRBJ2-4 better; the J call may be wrong. Germline-derived CDR1 and CDR2 are MDHEN and SYDVKM. CDR3 length: 14 residues. In DNA, the CDR3 is TGTGCCAGCAGAAGACAAGATGAGGCAAACATTCAGTACTTC. This codes for CASRRQDEANIQYF.